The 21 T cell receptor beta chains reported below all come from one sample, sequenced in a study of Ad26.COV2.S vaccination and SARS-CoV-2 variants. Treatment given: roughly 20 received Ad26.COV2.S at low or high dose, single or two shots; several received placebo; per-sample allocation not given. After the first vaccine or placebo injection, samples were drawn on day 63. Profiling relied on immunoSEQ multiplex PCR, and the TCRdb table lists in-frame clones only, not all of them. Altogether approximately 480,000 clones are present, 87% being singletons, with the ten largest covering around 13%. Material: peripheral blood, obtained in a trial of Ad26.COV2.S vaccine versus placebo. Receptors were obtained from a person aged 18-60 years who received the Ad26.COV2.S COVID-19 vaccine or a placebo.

The CDR3, as DNA: TGTGCCTGGGAGGGCCCCACAGATACGCAGTATTTT. This codes for CAWEGPTDTQYF. The chain carries TRBV30 and TRBJ2-3; D possibly corresponds to TRBD2 (5 bases). Germline V gene data show CDR1 as GTSNPN and CDR2 as SVGIG (reference sequence). The length of the CDR3 is 12 residues. V was cut by 5 bases and J by 2 bases, with 8 bases left in between.

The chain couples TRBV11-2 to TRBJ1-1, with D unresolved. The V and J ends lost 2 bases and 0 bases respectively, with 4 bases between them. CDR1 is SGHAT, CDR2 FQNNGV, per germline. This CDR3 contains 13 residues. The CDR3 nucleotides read TGTGCCAGCAGCTTAAGAGTGAACACTGAAGCTTTCTTT. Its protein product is CASSLRVNTEAFF. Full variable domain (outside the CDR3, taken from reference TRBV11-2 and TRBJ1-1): EAGVAQSPRYKIIEKRQSVAFWCNPISGHATLYWYQQILGQGPKLLIQFQNNGVVDDSQLPKDRFSAERLKGVDSTLKIQPAKLEDSAVYLCASSLRVNTEAFFGQGTRLTVV.

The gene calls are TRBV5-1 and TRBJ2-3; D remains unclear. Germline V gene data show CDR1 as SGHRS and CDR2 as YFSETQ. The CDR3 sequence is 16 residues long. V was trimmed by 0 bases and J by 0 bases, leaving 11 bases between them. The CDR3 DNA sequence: TGCGCCAGCAGCTTGGATGGGAAAGTAAGCACAGATACGCAGTATTTT. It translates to CASSLDGKVSTDTQYF. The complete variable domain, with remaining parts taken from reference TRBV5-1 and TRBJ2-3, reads KAGVTQTPRYLIKTRGQQVTLSCSPISGHRSVSWYQQTPGQGLQFLFEYFSETQRNKGNFPGRFSGRQFSNSRSEMNVSTLELGDSALYLCASSLDGKVSTDTQYFGPGTRLTVL.

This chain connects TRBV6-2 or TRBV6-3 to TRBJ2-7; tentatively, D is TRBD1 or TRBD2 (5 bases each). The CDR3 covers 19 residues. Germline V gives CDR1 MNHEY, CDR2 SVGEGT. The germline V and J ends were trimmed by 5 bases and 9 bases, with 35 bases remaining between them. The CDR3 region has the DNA TGTGCCAGCAGTCTCAGGGTGTCGGGGAGTTCAACTACCCTATCGGGGCAGTACTTC. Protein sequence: CASSLRVSGSSTTLSGQYF.

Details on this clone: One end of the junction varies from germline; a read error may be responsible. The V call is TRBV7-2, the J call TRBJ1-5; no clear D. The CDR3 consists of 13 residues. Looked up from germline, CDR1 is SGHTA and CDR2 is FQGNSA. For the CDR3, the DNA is TGTGCCAGCGGCTTGGGAAGCAATCAGCCCCAGCATTTT. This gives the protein CASGLGSNQPQHF.

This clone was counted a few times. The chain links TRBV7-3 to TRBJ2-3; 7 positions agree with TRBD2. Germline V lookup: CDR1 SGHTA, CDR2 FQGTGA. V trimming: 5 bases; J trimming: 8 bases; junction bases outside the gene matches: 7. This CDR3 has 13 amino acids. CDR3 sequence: CASSPIAGGTQYF. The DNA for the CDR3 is TGTGCCAGCAGCCCCATAGCGGGTGGTACGCAGTATTTT.

CDR3 region: CASSEGVRTGDYEQYF. CDR3 nucleotides: TGTGCCAGCAGTGAAGGGGTACGGACAGGAGACTACGAGCAGTACTTC. The chain recombines TRBV2 with TRBJ2-7; 7 bases fit TRBD1. CDR1 is SNHLY, CDR2 FYNNEI, per germline. The CDR3 runs 16 residues. Unmatched junction bases numbered 9, after V lost 1 base and J lost 3 bases.

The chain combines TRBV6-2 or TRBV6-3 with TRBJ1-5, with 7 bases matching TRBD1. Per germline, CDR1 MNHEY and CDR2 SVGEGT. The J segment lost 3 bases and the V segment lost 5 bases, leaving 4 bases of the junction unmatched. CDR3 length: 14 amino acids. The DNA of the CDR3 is TGTGCCAGCAGTAACGACAGGGACAATCAGCCCCAGCATTTT. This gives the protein CASSNDRDNQPQHF.

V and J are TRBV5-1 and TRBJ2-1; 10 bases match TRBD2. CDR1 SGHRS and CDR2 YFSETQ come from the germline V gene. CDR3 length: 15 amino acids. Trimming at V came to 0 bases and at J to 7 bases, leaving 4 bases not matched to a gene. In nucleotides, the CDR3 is TGCGCCAGCAGCTTGGGAGCGGGAGGGCCTAATGAGCAGTTCTTC. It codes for CASSLGAGGPNEQFF. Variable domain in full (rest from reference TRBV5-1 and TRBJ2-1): KAGVTQTPRYLIKTRGQQVTLSCSPISGHRSVSWYQQTPGQGLQFLFEYFSETQRNKGNFPGRFSGRQFSNSRSEMNVSTLELGDSALYLCASSLGAGGPNEQFFGPGTRLTVL.

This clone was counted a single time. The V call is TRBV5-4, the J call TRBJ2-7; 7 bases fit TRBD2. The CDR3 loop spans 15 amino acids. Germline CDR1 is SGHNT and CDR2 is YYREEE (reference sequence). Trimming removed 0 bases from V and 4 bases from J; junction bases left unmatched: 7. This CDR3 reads CASSLGGGSSYEQYF. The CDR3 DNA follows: TGTGCCAGCAGCTTGGGGGGCGGGAGCTCTTACGAGCAGTACTTC. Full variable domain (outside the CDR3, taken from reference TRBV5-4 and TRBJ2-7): ETGVTQSPTHLIKTRGQQVTLRCSSQSGHNTVSWYQQALGQGPQFIFQYYREEENGRGNFPPRFSGLQFPNYSSELNVNALELDDSALYLCASSLGGGSSYEQYFGPGTRLTVT.

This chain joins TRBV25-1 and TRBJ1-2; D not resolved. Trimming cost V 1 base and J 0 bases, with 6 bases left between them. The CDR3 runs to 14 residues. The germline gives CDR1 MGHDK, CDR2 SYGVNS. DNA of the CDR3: TGTGCCAGCAGTGAATCAGGAGCTAACTATGGCTACACCTTC. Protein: CASSESGANYGYTF.

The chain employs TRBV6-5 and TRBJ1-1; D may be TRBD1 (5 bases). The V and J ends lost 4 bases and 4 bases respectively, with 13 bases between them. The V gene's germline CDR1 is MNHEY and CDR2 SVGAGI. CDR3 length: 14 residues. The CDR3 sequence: CASSSIATVTEAFF. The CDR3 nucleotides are TGTGCCAGCAGTTCCATTGCGACAGTCACTGAAGCTTTCTTT.

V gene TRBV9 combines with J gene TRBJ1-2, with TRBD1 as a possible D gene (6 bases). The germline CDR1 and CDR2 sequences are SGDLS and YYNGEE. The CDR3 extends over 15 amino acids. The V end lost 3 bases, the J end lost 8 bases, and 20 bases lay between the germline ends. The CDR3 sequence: CASSATIGQTGGYTF. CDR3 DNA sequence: TGTGCCAGCAGCGCGACAATAGGACAGACTGGCGGCTACACCTTC.

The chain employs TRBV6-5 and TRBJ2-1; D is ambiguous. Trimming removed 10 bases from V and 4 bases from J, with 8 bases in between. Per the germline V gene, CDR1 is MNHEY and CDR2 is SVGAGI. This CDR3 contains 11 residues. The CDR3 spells CATARYNEQFF. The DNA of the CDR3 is TGTGCCACTGCTCGGTACAATGAGCAGTTCTTC.

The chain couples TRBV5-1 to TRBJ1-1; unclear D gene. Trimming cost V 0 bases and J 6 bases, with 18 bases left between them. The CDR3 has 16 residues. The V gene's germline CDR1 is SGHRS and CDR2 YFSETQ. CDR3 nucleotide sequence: TGCGCCAGCAGCTTGGACCCGGGCTCCCTGGCCTCTGAAGCTTTCTTT. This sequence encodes CASSLDPGSLASEAFF.

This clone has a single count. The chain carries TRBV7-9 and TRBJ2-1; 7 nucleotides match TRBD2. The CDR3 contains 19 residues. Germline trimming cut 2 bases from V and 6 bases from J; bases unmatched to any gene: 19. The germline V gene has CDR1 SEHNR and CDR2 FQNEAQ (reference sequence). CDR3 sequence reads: CASSLFGSGPAYTRNEQFF. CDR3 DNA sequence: TGTGCCAGCAGCTTATTCGGTAGCGGGCCAGCTTACACACGCAATGAGCAGTTCTTC.

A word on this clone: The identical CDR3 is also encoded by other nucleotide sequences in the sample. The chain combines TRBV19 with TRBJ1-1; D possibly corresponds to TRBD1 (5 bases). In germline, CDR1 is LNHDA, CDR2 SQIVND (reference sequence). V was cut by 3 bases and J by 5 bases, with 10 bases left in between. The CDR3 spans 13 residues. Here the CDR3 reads CASSIGGATEAFF. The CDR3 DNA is TGTGCCAGTAGTATTGGAGGGGCGACTGAAGCTTTCTTT.

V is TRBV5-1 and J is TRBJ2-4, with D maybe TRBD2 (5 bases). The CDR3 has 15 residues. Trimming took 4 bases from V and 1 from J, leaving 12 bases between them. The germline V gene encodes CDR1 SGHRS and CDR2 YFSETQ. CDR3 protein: CASSSSALAKNIQYF. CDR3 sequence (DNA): TGCGCCAGCAGCAGTAGCGCCTTGGCCAAAAACATTCAGTACTTC. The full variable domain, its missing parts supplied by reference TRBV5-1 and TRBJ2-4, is KAGVTQTPRYLIKTRGQQVTLSCSPISGHRSVSWYQQTPGQGLQFLFEYFSETQRNKGNFPGRFSGRQFSNSRSEMNVSTLELGDSALYLCASSSSALAKNIQYFGAGTRLSVL.

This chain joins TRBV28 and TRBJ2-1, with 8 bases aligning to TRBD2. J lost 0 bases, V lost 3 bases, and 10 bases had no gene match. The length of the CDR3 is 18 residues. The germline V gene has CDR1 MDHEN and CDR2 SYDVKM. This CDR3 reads CASSFSVAGWSSYNEQFF. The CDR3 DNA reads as TGTGCCAGCAGTTTTTCGGTAGCGGGGTGGAGCTCCTACAATGAGCAGTTCTTC.

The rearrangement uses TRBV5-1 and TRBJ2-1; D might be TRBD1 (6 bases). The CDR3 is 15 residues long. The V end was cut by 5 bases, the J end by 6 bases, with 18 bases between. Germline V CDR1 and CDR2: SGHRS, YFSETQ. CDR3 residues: CASRSSAGTPNEQFF. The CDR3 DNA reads TGCGCCAGCAGAAGTTCGGCAGGGACACCCAATGAGCAGTTCTTC.

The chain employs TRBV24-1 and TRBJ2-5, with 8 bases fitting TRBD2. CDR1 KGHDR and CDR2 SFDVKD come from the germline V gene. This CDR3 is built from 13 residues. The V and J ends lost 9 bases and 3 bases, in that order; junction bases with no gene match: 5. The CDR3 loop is CATRPGGEETQYF. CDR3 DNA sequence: TGTGCCACCCGCCCGGGGGGGGAAGAGACCCAGTACTTC.